This T cell receptor (beta chain) was recovered during a study of blood T cell repertoires in COVID-19. Across the study: Nucleic acid was either cDNA or gDNA, and it came from T cells, B-cell-depleted T cells, or PBMCs.

Germline CDR1 and CDR2: SGDLS and YYNGEE. V gave up 0 bases and J gave up 5 bases; unmatched junction bases: 8. The CDR3 is 16 residues long. TCRdb keeps only in-frame clones here, not all; method: immunoSEQ multiplex PCR. Among more than 150,000 clones listed, 85% to 95% were seen once. A Seattle source enrolled patients during active infection and followed them longitudinally. This rearrangement joins TRBV9 to TRBJ2-1, with 7 bases identical to TRBD2. Material: peripheral blood. This TCR derives from a young man with COVID-19, enrolled during active disease. For the CDR3, the DNA is TGTGCCAGCAGCGTAGGCTCGAGGGGAGGGAACAATGAGCAGTTCTTC. Translation gives CASSVGSRGGNNEQFF.